A single sample is the source of the 26 T cell receptor beta chains below, sequenced in a study of blood T cell repertoires in COVID-19. The assay was immunoSEQ multiplex PCR, and TCRdb's table has in-frame clones only and misses some. The sample shows about 100,000 clones, 85% to 90% of them seen only once. Sequenced: peripheral blood. These receptors originate from an elderly woman with acute or convalescent COVID-19.

The chain carries TRBV4-1 and TRBJ1-4, with D unresolved. The CDR3 loop spans 16 amino acids. The ends were cut back, 2 bases at V and 4 bases at J, with 14 bases in the middle. The V gene's germline CDR1 is MGHRA and CDR2 YSYEKL. CDR3 sequence: CASSQPHTAGNEKLFF. In DNA, the CDR3 is TGCGCCAGCAGCCAACCTCACACAGCTGGTAATGAAAAACTGTTTTTT.

Notes on this clone: This same CDR3 is encoded by further DNA sequences in the sample. The chain carries TRBV12-3 or TRBV12-4 and TRBJ2-1; D ambiguous. V gave up 1 base and J gave up 4 bases, with 5 bases separating them. CDR3 length: 13 amino acids. The CDR3 region has the DNA TGTGCCAGCAGTTTAGGACAATACAATGAGCAGTTCTTC. Translating gives CASSLGQYNEQFF.

The V and J genes are TRBV27 and TRBJ1-2; TRBD1 matches at 7 bases. This CDR3 comprises 14 residues. In germline, CDR1 is MNHEY, CDR2 SMNVEV (reference sequence). V lost 6 bases to trimming and J lost 4 bases; unmatched junction nucleotides: 8. The CDR3 loop reads CASRTGDRFYGYTF. In nucleotides, the CDR3 is TGTGCCAGCAGAACAGGGGACCGGTTCTATGGCTACACCTTC.

The chain's CDR3 is CASSPPNRDSSYEQYF. DNA of the CDR3: TGTGCCAGCAGTCCCCCCAACCGGGACTCTTCCTACGAGCAGTACTTC. The rearrangement uses TRBV7-6 and TRBJ2-7, with a weak D call TRBD2 (6 bases). Trimming shortened V by 6 bases and J by 1 base, and 19 bases separated the two germline ends. The CDR3 runs to 16 residues. The germline V gene encodes CDR1 SGHVS and CDR2 FNYEAQ. The full variable domain, with the rest looked up from reference TRBV7-6 and TRBJ2-7, is GAGVSQSPRYKVTKRGQDVALRCDPISGHVSLYWYRQALGQGPEFLTYFNYEAQQDKSGLPNDRFSAERPEGSISTLTIQRTEQRDSAMYRCASSPPNRDSSYEQYFGPGTRLTVT.

On this clone itself: This specimen includes other DNA sequences encoding the same CDR3. The chain combines TRBV28 with TRBJ2-7; D might be TRBD2 (5 bases). The CDR3 covers 14 residues. The germline V and J ends were trimmed by 7 bases and 7 bases, with 20 bases remaining between them. CDR1 is MDHEN and CDR2 is SYDVKM in the germline V gene. Here the CDR3 DNA reads TGTGCCAGCACCGGAGTAGGAGGCAGGAGGGAGCAGTACTTC. Translated, it gives CASTGVGGRREQYF. The full variable domain, in which reference TRBV28 and TRBJ2-7 provide the parts outside the CDR3, is DVKVTQSSRYLVKRTGEKVFLECVQDMDHENMFWYRQDPGLGLRLIYFSYDVKMKEKGDIPEGYSVSREKKERFSLILESASTNQTSMYLCASTGVGGRREQYFGPGTRLTVT.

The rearrangement uses TRBV4-2 and TRBJ2-2; the D gene is possibly TRBD1 (6 bases). The CDR3 runs 17 residues. Germline loops: CDR1 LGHNA, CDR2 YNFKEQ. Trimming shortened V by 0 bases and J by 2 bases, and 13 bases separated the two germline ends. The CDR3 here is CASSQDDRPVNTGELFF. For the CDR3, the DNA is TGTGCCAGCAGCCAAGATGACAGGCCCGTAAACACCGGGGAGCTGTTTTTT.

This clone was seen just once. The V call is TRBV3-1 (or the pseudogene TRBV3-2), the J call TRBJ1-1, with a possible D match to TRBD1 (5 bases). The CDR3 runs 15 residues. V dropped 1 base and J dropped 6 bases, with 15 bases sitting between them. Germline V gives CDR1 LGHDT, CDR2 YNNKEL (reference sequence). Written as DNA, the CDR3 is TGTGCCAGCAGCCAAGGGGGCAGCTCAAGGGCTGAAGCTTTCTTT. Its translation: CASSQGGSSRAEAFF.

On this clone itself: At one boundary the junction diverges from the germline segment, which might be a read error. The chain joins TRBV7-8 to TRBJ2-7, with D perhaps TRBD1 (6 bases). Per the germline V gene, CDR1 is SGHVS and CDR2 is FQNEAQ. The CDR3 is made up of 13 amino acids. CDR3 residues: CASSSVTGPIRSF. The DNA for the CDR3 is TGTGCCAGCAGCTCGGTTACAGGGCCGATCCGGTCCTTC.

This clone has more than one count but fewer than ten. The chain uses TRBV2 and TRBJ1-5; 9 bases line up with TRBD1. The CDR3 spans 14 residues. The V segment lost 5 bases and the J segment 7 bases; nucleotides outside the gene matches: 6. CDR1 SNHLY and CDR2 FYNNEI come from the germline V gene. CDR3 nucleotide sequence: TGTGCCAGCAGTCTACAGGGGGCGAGACAGCCCCAGCATTTT. As protein: CASSLQGARQPQHF.

The chain has TRBV7-6 and TRBJ2-1; 7 positions match TRBD2. After removal of 1 base from V and 6 bases from J, the junction contained 6 bases not matched to a gene. This CDR3 comprises 15 residues. CDR1 SGHVS and CDR2 FNYEAQ come from the germline V gene. CDR3 bases: TGTGCCAGCAGCTTAGGCGGGGGACTTTTCAATGAGCAGTTCTTC. Protein: CASSLGGGLFNEQFF.

The rearrangement links TRBV6-5 to TRBJ2-1; 10 bases are shared with TRBD2. This CDR3 contains 14 residues. V lost 2 bases and J lost 6; bases outside the gene matches: 1. Germline V CDR1 and CDR2: MNHEY, SVGAGI. CDR3 in amino acids: CASSYGTSANEQFF. CDR3 coding DNA: TGTGCCAGCAGTTACGGGACTAGCGCCAATGAGCAGTTCTTC.

This sequence joins TRBV4-2 and TRBJ1-5; D call uncertain. Germline lookup yields CDR1 LGHNA and CDR2 YNFKEQ. Between the trimmed V and J ends, which lost 0 bases and 0 bases, there was a span of 6 bases. The CDR3 spans 15 residues. The chain's CDR3 is CASSQESVSNQPQHF. For the CDR3, the DNA is TGTGCCAGCAGCCAAGAAAGCGTTAGCAATCAGCCCCAGCATTTT.

V is TRBV10-3 and J is TRBJ1-5, with unresolved D. Germline-derived CDR1 and CDR2 are ENHRY and SYGVKD. V was clipped by 2 bases and J by 1 base, with 9 bases between them. This CDR3 spans 15 amino acids. The CDR3 nucleotides are TGTGCCATCAGTGAGGACCCCGGGAGCAATCAGCCCCAGCATTTT. It codes for CAISEDPGSNQPQHF.

V and J are TRBV19 and TRBJ2-1; 8 bases line up with TRBD2. Germline trimming cut 3 bases from V and 0 bases from J; bases unmatched to any gene: 4. CDR3 size: 16 residues. Germline loops: CDR1 LNHDA, CDR2 SQIVND (reference sequence). CDR3 DNA sequence: TGTGCCAGTAGTATCCGGGGGGGCAACTCCTACAATGAGCAGTTCTTC. The encoded protein is CASSIRGGNSYNEQFF.

The genes are TRBV28 and TRBJ1-3, with TRBD1 identical over 7 bases. After removal of 6 bases from V and 2 bases from J, the junction contained 4 bases not matched to a gene. Germline V gene sequence: CDR1 MDHEN, CDR2 SYDVKM. There are 14 residues in the CDR3. The CDR3 protein is CASRTTGPGNTIYF. CDR3 coding DNA: TGTGCCAGCAGGACGACAGGGCCTGGAAACACCATATATTTT.

The chain couples TRBV14 to TRBJ2-1; the match to TRBD2 covers 11 bases. J lost 4 bases, V lost 5 bases, and 4 bases had no gene match. Germline CDR1 reads SGHDN; CDR2 reads FVKESK. CDR3 length equals 15 residues. CDR3 protein: CASSSLAGGYNEQFF. In nucleotides, the CDR3 is TGTGCCAGCAGCTCTCTAGCGGGGGGATACAATGAGCAGTTCTTC. The entire variable domain, with the rest obtained from reference TRBV14 and TRBJ2-1, is as follows: EAGVTQFPSHSVIEKGQTVTLRCDPISGHDNLYWYRRVMGKEIKFLLHFVKESKQDESGMPNNRFLAERTGGTYSTLKVQPAELEDSGVYFCASSSLAGGYNEQFFGPGTRLTVL.

This clone appeared a few times. This sequence joins TRBV3-1 (or the pseudogene TRBV3-2) and TRBJ1-1, with D tentatively TRBD1 (5 bases). In germline, CDR1 is LGHDT, CDR2 YNNKEL (reference sequence). The V and J ends lost 1 base and 5 bases respectively, with 11 bases between them. The CDR3 runs to 14 residues. CDR3 sequence: CASSQGRGGTEAFF. The CDR3 region has the DNA TGTGCCAGCAGCCAAGGGCGGGGCGGAACTGAAGCTTTCTTT.

On this clone: Other DNA sequences from this sample encode an identical CDR3 as well. The chain has TRBV7-9 and TRBJ1-2; TRBD1 matches at 8 bases. The CDR3 runs 13 residues. Trimming cost V 5 bases and J 8 bases; bases outside gene matches: 7. Germline V gene lookup returns CDR1 SEHNR and CDR2 FQNEAQ (reference sequence). In nucleotides, the CDR3 is TGTGCCAGCAGCCTTCAGGGGGCGGGAGGCTACACCTTC. Amino acid sequence: CASSLQGAGGYTF.

The chain has TRBV4-3 and TRBJ2-7, with 10 bases that match TRBD2. The CDR3 is 16 residues long. After removal of 0 bases from V and 2 bases from J, the junction contained 4 bases not matched to a gene. Per the germline V gene, CDR1 is LGHNA and CDR2 is YSLEER. CDR3 sequence reads: CASSQESSGGAYEQYF. The CDR3 DNA follows: TGCGCCAGCAGCCAAGAGTCCAGCGGGGGGGCCTACGAGCAGTACTTC.

The V gene is TRBV7-9, the J gene TRBJ2-3; the match to TRBD2 covers 10 bases. The CDR3 is 16 residues long. The V and J ends lost 8 bases and 7 bases, in that order; junction bases with no gene match: 15. Per the germline V gene, CDR1 is SEHNR and CDR2 is FQNEAQ (reference sequence). CDR3 bases: TGTGCCAGCGCTGGGGGTCTAGCGGGGGTCCTCAATACGCAGTATTTT. Encoded protein: CASAGGLAGVLNTQYF. Looking up the rest from reference TRBV7-9 and TRBJ2-3 gives the full variable domain: DTGVSQNPRHKITKRGQNVTFRCDPISEHNRLYWYRQTLGQGPEFLTYFQNEAQLEKSRLLSDRFSAERPKGSFSTLEIQRTEQGDSAMYLCASAGGLAGVLNTQYFGPGTRLTVL.

CDR3 in DNA: TGCGCCAGCAGCTGGGGGAAAGGACAGGGCAATGAGCAGTTCTTC. Translating it yields CASSWGKGQGNEQFF. The chain combines TRBV5-1 with TRBJ2-1, with 8 nucleotides matching TRBD1. Per germline, CDR1 SGHRS and CDR2 YFSETQ. The length of the CDR3 is 15 residues. V shed 3 bases, J shed 6 bases, and the junction held 8 bases outside the gene matches.

CDR3 amino acids: CASSPLPGQGANSPLHF. As DNA, the CDR3 is TGTGCCAGCTCTCCCCTGCCGGGGCAGGGGGCCAATTCACCCCTCCACTTT. The chain carries TRBV27 and TRBJ1-6, with 8 bases aligning to TRBD1. J lost 7 bases, V lost 8 bases, and 16 bases had no gene match. Germline values: CDR1 MNHEY, CDR2 SMNVEV (reference sequence). This CDR3 is 17 amino acids long.

The J gene is TRBJ2-1, the V gene TRBV11-2; 10 bases align to TRBD2. The CDR3 totals 16 residues. The germline CDR1 and CDR2 sequences are SGHAT and FQNNGV. Trimming took 8 bases from V and 4 from J; bases not matched to a gene: 11. The CDR3, as DNA: TGTGCCAGCTTACCAGGACTAGCGGAGATATACAATGAGCAGTTCTTC. This encodes CASLPGLAEIYNEQFF.

This chain links TRBV24-1 with TRBJ2-1; D is uncertain. V lost 5 bases and J lost 5, with 6 bases in between. CDR1 KGHDR and CDR2 SFDVKD come from the germline V gene. This CDR3 is 12 amino acids long. The CDR3 nucleotides read TGTGCCACCAGTGGAACTAACAATGAGCAGTTCTTC. It specifies CATSGTNNEQFF.

The chain couples TRBV24-1 to TRBJ2-5; unclear D gene. Germline V CDR1 and CDR2: KGHDR, SFDVKD. This CDR3 comprises 13 residues. V was shortened by 5 bases and J by 2 bases, with 8 bases between the two germline ends. This CDR3 is CATSGSVQETQYF. The CDR3 DNA sequence: TGTGCCACCAGTGGATCAGTACAAGAGACCCAGTACTTC.

This clone was picked up one time. Written as DNA, the CDR3 is TGTGCCAGCAGCTTAGAATGGTACAGGTTTGAAGCTTTCTTT. Translation: CASSLEWYRFEAFF. The chain carries TRBV7-2 and TRBJ1-1, with a tentative D call TRBD1 (5 bases). V lost 1 base, J lost 7 bases, and 13 bases lay in between. CDR1 and CDR2 (germline): SGHTA, FQGNSA. The CDR3 consists of 14 residues.